These T cell receptor beta chains were read from a single sample in a study of long-term antiretroviral therapy in people with HIV. Libraries were prepared by immunoSEQ multiplex PCR; TCRdb keeps only in-frame clonotypes and omits some of them. In the table there are approximately 21,000 clones, roughly 91% of which are singletons. The material sequenced was unsorted PBMCs, taken 2.3 years after starting antiretroviral therapy. The origin of the receptors is a man aged 60 to 69 with HIV. The CDR3 runs from the conserved cysteine through the conserved F or W. The order of the fields is D gene, clone size, V gene, J gene, CDR3 protein, CDR3 DNA. A D gene is named only where the DNA matches it firmly. Only part of the rows carry a size: once, few, many, or a class if the clone is expanded.

>NA|NA|TRBV5-4|TRBJ2-3
CASSLRDTQYF
TGTGCCAGCAGCTTGCGGGATACGCAGTATTTT
>TRBD1|NA|TRBV10-3|TRBJ2-1
CAISEPDRSSYNEQFF
TGTGCCATCAGTGAGCCGGACAGGAGCTCCTACAATGAGCAGTTCTTC
>TRBD1|NA|TRBV5-1|TRBJ2-1
CASSLRGQGDNEQFF
TGCGCCAGCAGCTTGAGGGGACAGGGGGACAATGAGCAGTTCTTC
>TRBD1|few|TRBV18|TRBJ1-2
CASSLTGGGDGYTF
TGTGCCAGCTCCCTGACAGGGGGCGGCGATGGCTACACCTTC
>NA|NA|TRBV11-1|TRBJ1-1
CASSLGGIRNTEAFF
TGTGCCAGCAGCTTAGGAGGAATACGAAACACTGAAGCTTTCTTT
>NA|NA|TRBV5-1|TRBJ2-3
CASSLDTGSTDTQYF
TGCGCCAGCAGCCTAGACACAGGGTCCACAGATACGCAGTATTTT
>NA|NA|TRBV5-1|TRBJ1-1
CASSLDAGGTEAFF
TGCGCCAGCAGCCTCGACGCAGGTGGCACTGAAGCTTTCTTT
>NA|NA|TRBV9|TRBJ2-7
CASSPGEGAAGEQYF
TGTGCCAGCAGCCCAGGGGAGGGGGCAGCGGGCGAGCAGTACTTC
>NA|NA|TRBV2|TRBJ1-1
CASSEAVGTEAFF
TGTGCCAGCAGTGAAGCGGTGGGCACTGAAGCTTTCTTT
>NA|NA|TRBV19|TRBJ1-1
CATYRPERPEAFF
TGTGCCACATACCGGCCGGAGCGGCCTGAAGCTTTCTTT
>NA|NA|TRBV12-5|TRBJ2-5
CASAPRTGQETQYF
TGTGCTAGTGCCCCTCGGACGGGTCAAGAGACCCAGTACTTC
>TRBD1|NA|TRBV5-1|TRBJ2-6
CASSFGDRDANVLTF
TGCGCCAGCAGCTTCGGGGACAGGGATGCCAACGTCCTGACTTTC
>NA|NA|TRBV7-2|TRBJ1-2
CASSSDSYGYTF
TGTGCCAGCAGCTCTGACAGCTATGGCTACACCTTC
>NA|NA|TRBV4-1|TRBJ2-7
CASSPAEFRGGYEQYF
TGCGCCAGCAGCCCCGCTGAGTTTAGGGGTGGGTACGAGCAGTACTTC
>TRBD2|NA|TRBV6-6|TRBJ2-5
CASSYATSGKETQYF
TGTGCCAGCAGTTACGCGACTAGCGGGAAAGAGACCCAGTACTTC
>NA|NA|TRBV2|TRBJ1-2
CASSEWTYLDGYTF
TGTGCCAGCAGTGAATGGACATATTTAGATGGCTACACCTTC
>NA|NA|TRBV28|TRBJ1-2
CASSPLPNGDTNYGYTF
TGTGCCAGCAGTCCCCTCCCAAACGGGGACACTAACTATGGCTACACCTTC
>NA|NA|TRBV29-1|TRBJ2-5
CSVAGGGYRGGWNQETQYF
TGCAGCGTTGCCGGGGGGGGCTACAGGGGAGGCTGGAACCAAGAGACCCAGTACTTC
>NA|NA|TRBV7-2|TRBJ2-4
CASSSTGTNIQYF
TGTGCCAGCAGCTCAACCGGGACGAACATTCAGTACTTC
>TRBD1|NA|TRBV7-2|TRBJ1-1
CASSLQGASTEAFF
TGTGCCAGCAGCTTACAGGGGGCGTCTACTGAAGCTTTCTTT
>NA|NA|TRBV30|TRBJ2-1
CAWGGSYNEQFF
TGTGCCTGGGGAGGCTCCTACAATGAGCAGTTCTTC
>TRBD2|NA|TRBV18|TRBJ2-7
CASSPPGLAGGEQYF
TGTGCCAGCTCCCCACCGGGACTAGCGGGAGGCGAGCAGTACTTC
>NA|NA|TRBV5-1|TRBJ2-3
CASSLGQASDTQYF
TGCGCCAGCAGCTTGGGGCAGGCCTCAGATACGCAGTATTTT
>NA|once|TRBV18|TRBJ2-5
CASSPRPGEETQYF
TGTGCCAGCTCACCTCGGCCGGGAGAAGAGACCCAGTACTTC
>TRBD1|NA|TRBV19|TRBJ2-6
CASSRQGPGANVLTF
TGTGCCAGTAGTAGACAGGGACCGGGGGCCAACGTCCTGACTTTC
>TRBD2|NA|TRBV5-1|TRBJ2-1
CASSLETSGGLNEQFF
TGCGCCAGCAGCTTGGAGACTAGCGGGGGGCTCAATGAGCAGTTCTTC
>NA|NA|TRBV11-1|TRBJ2-7
CASSFVVGYEQYF
TGTGCCAGCAGCTTCGTCGTCGGCTACGAGCAGTACTTC
>TRBD1|once|TRBV27|TRBJ1-2
CASRARDRGWEFRYTF
TGTGCCAGCAGGGCCCGGGACAGGGGTTGGGAGTTTCGCTACACCTTC
>NA|NA|TRBV28|TRBJ1-2
CASSPIRGGRIANYGYTF
TGTGCCAGCAGTCCGATCAGAGGCGGCAGAATCGCTAACTATGGCTACACCTTC
>NA|NA|TRBV5-1|TRBJ1-6
CASSLDREVSPLHF
TGCGCCAGCAGCTTGGACAGGGAGGTTTCACCCCTCCACTTT
>NA|NA|TRBV27|TRBJ2-2
CASSLPYTGELFF
TGTGCCAGCAGCCTTCCTTACACCGGGGAGCTGTTTTTT
>NA|once|TRBV7-2|TRBJ2-7
CASRDKLSYEQYF
TGTGCCAGCCGGGACAAATTATCCTACGAGCAGTACTTC
>TRBD1|NA|TRBV6-6|TRBJ2-3
CASRYRGQGAGDTQYF
TGTGCCAGCAGATACCGTGGACAGGGGGCGGGAGATACGCAGTATTTT
>NA|NA|TRBV29-1|TRBJ2-7
CSVGSYEQYF
TGCAGCGTTGGATCCTACGAGCAGTACTTC
>NA|NA|TRBV5-5|TRBJ2-2
CASSLVSSSYTGELFF
TGTGCCAGCAGCTTGGTTTCCAGCTCCTACACCGGGGAGCTGTTTTTT
>NA|NA|TRBV5-4|TRBJ1-3
CAGGDSGNTIYF
TGTGCCGGGGGGGACTCTGGAAACACCATATATTTT
>NA|NA|TRBV9|TRBJ1-2
CASSADVGAGGYTF
TGTGCCAGCAGCGCCGACGTTGGGGCGGGGGGCTACACCTTC
>TRBD2|NA|TRBV9|TRBJ2-1
CASSEGTRVGDEQFF
TGTGCCAGCAGCGAGGGGACTAGGGTTGGCGATGAGCAGTTCTTC
>TRBD1|once|TRBV4-1|TRBJ1-2
CASSTSGRGDYGYTF
TGCGCCAGCAGCACCTCGGGCAGGGGGGATTATGGCTACACCTTC
>TRBD2|NA|TRBV10-1|TRBJ2-1
CATGTSWNEQFF
TGCGCCACCGGGACTAGCTGGAATGAGCAGTTCTTC
>TRBD2|NA|TRBV18|TRBJ2-1
CASSTTGLAVYNEQFF
TGTGCCAGCTCAACAACGGGGCTAGCGGTTTACAATGAGCAGTTCTTC
>NA|NA|TRBV5-4|TRBJ1-2
CASSLDAASYGYTF
TGTGCCAGCAGCTTGGATGCGGCGTCCTATGGCTACACCTTC
>NA|once|TRBV7-8|TRBJ1-6
CASSFHGSPLHF
TGTGCCAGCAGCTTTCACGGTTCACCCCTCCACTTT
>NA|NA|TRBV5-1|TRBJ1-2
CASSLGGVNYGYTF
TGCGCCAGCAGCTTGGGGGGGGTCAACTATGGCTACACCTTC
>NA|NA|TRBV19|TRBJ1-2
CASSEGNYGYTF
TGTGCCAGTAGTGAGGGGAACTATGGCTACACCTTC
>NA|NA|TRBV21-1|TRBJ2-3
CASTSALGPWPDTQYF
TGTGCCAGCACCTCCGCACTAGGACCATGGCCAGATACGCAGTATTTT
>NA|NA|TRBV29-1|TRBJ1-1
CSVEVHGRNTEAFF
TGCAGCGTTGAAGTGCATGGCAGAAACACTGAAGCTTTCTTT
>TRBD1|NA|TRBV18|TRBJ1-4
CASSPGGGLNEKLFF
TGTGCCAGCTCTCCAGGGGGCGGGTTGAATGAAAAACTGTTTTTT
>NA|NA|TRBV6-5|TRBJ2-1
CASSYVAGTGHPFF
TGTGCCAGCAGTTACGTAGCTGGGACCGGACATCCGTTCTTC
>NA|once|TRBV5-4|TRBJ2-7
CASSSGGRGSYEQYF
TGTGCCAGCAGCTCGGGTGGCCGTGGCTCCTACGAGCAGTACTTC
>TRBD2|NA|TRBV28|TRBJ2-3
CASRRSLRLAGGGTQYF
TGTGCCAGCAGAAGAAGCCTTAGACTAGCGGGGGGTGGTACGCAGTATTTT
>NA|NA|TRBV28|TRBJ2-7
CASSYPGRSYEQYF
TGTGCCAGCTCCTACCCGGGACGGTCCTACGAGCAGTACTTC
>NA|NA|TRBV29-1|TRBJ1-3
CSVEAPVGVYF
TGCAGCGTTGAAGCGCCCGTTGGAGTATATTTT
>NA|NA|TRBV6-4|TRBJ2-7
CASSDEQGTYEQYF
TGTGCCAGCAGTGACGAACAGGGCACCTACGAGCAGTACTTC
>TRBD2|NA|TRBV29-1|TRBJ2-2
CSVRSGGLHTGELFF
TGCAGCGTAAGGAGCGGGGGGCTGCACACCGGGGAGCTGTTTTTT